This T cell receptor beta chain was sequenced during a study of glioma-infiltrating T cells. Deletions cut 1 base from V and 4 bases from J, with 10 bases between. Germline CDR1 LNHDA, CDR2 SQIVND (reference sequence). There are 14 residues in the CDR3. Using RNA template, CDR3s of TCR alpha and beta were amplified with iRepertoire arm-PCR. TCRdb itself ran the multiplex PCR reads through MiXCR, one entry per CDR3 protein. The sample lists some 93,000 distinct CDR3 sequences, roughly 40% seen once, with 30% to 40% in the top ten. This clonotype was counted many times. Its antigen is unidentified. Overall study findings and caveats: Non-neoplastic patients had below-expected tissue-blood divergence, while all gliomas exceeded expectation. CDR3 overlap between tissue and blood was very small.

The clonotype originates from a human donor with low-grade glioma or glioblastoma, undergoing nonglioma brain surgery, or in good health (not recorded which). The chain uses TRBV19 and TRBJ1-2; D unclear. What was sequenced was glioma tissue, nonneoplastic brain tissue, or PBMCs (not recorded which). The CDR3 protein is CASSIVEKSYGYTF. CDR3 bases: TGTGCCAGTAGTATAGTCGAGAAGAGCTATGGCTACACCTTC.